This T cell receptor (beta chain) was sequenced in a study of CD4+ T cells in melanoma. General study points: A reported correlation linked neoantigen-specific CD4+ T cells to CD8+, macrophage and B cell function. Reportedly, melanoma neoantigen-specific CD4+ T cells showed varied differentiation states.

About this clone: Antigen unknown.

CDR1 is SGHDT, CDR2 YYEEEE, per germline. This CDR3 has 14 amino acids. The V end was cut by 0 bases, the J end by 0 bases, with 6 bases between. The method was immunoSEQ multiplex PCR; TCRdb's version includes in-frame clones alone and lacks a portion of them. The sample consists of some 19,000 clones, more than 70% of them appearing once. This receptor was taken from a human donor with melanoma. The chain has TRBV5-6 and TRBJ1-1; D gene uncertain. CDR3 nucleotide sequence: TGTGCCAGCAGCTTGGGTCGCCTGAACACTGAAGCTTTCTTT. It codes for CASSLGRLNTEAFF.